These 18 T cell receptor beta chains were sequenced from one sample in a study of blood T cell repertoires in COVID-19. Profiled with immunoSEQ multiplex PCR; TCRdb holds only in-frame clones, not every one. The table shows fewer than 300,000 clones, with less than 85% occurring only once. The sample comprised peripheral blood. The receptor source for this set is a woman in her late teens or twenties with acute or convalescent COVID-19.

The rearrangement links TRBV3-1 (or the pseudogene TRBV3-2) to TRBJ2-7; 7 bases map to TRBD2. This CDR3 has 16 amino acids. Germline trimming cut 2 bases from V and 0 bases from J; bases unmatched to any gene: 7. CDR1 is LGHDT, CDR2 YNNKEL, per germline (reference sequence). This CDR3 reads CASSQNRAGPSYEQYF. The CDR3 DNA is TGTGCCAGCAGCCAAAACAGAGCGGGACCCTCCTACGAGCAGTACTTC.

This clone was detected only once. The V call is TRBV7-9, the J call TRBJ2-1; 12 bases fit TRBD2. With 4 bases clipped from V and 8 bases from J, the junction kept 9 bases outside the gene matches. Germline CDR1 is SEHNR and CDR2 is FQNEAQ (reference sequence). The CDR3 runs to 16 residues. CDR3 sequence reads: CASSSETSGRLHEQFF. CDR3 DNA: TGTGCCAGCAGCTCGGAGACTAGCGGGAGATTGCATGAGCAGTTCTTC. The full variable domain, rest sourced from reference TRBV7-9 and TRBJ2-1, is DTGVSQNPRHKITKRGQNVTFRCDPISEHNRLYWYRQTLGQGPEFLTYFQNEAQLEKSRLLSDRFSAERPKGSFSTLEIQRTEQGDSAMYLCASSSETSGRLHEQFFGPGTRLTVL.

DNA of the CDR3: TGTGCCAGCAGCGAACTCACTGACAGGAGCTATGGCTACACCTTC. Translated, it gives CASSELTDRSYGYTF. The V and J genes are TRBV5-5 and TRBJ1-2; tentative D call: TRBD1 (6 bases). CDR3 length: 15 residues. Trimming left V 4 bases short and J 4 bases short, with 17 bases between. The V gene's germline CDR1 is SGHKS and CDR2 YYEKEE (reference sequence).

V usage is TRBV2 and J usage is TRBJ2-5; 10 bases map to TRBD2. This CDR3 is 14 amino acids long. V trimming: 7 bases; J trimming: 8 bases; junction bases outside the gene matches: 10. Germline V lookup: CDR1 SNHLY, CDR2 FYNNEI. The CDR3 is CASTLGASGRTQYF. DNA for the CDR3: TGTGCCAGCACCCTAGGGGCTAGCGGGAGAACCCAGTACTTC.

The V call is TRBV7-9, the J call TRBJ2-3; TRBD2 matches at 7 bases. V lost 5 bases and J lost 0; bases outside the gene matches: 14. The CDR3 runs to 18 residues. The germline V gene encodes CDR1 SEHNR and CDR2 FQNEAQ (reference sequence). In DNA form, the CDR3 reads TGTGCCAGCAGCCCCTCATATACACTAGCGACTAGCACAGATACGCAGTATTTT. Its protein product is CASSPSYTLATSTDTQYF.

The V and J genes are TRBV7-2 and TRBJ2-7; D remains ambiguous. This CDR3 comprises 15 residues. V lost 2 bases to trimming and J lost 0 bases, with 11 bases between them. From germline, CDR1 is SGHTA and CDR2 FQGNSA. The DNA for the CDR3 is TGTGCCAGCAGCTTATATGTTCTTAGCTCCTACGAGCAGTACTTC. It encodes CASSLYVLSSYEQYF.

V usage is TRBV10-3 and J usage is TRBJ2-3; a weak D match, TRBD2 (7 bases). The CDR3 runs to 16 residues. Germline V gives CDR1 ENHRY, CDR2 SYGVKD. The V end lost 4 bases, the J end lost 0 bases, and 14 bases lay between the germline ends. The CDR3, as DNA: TGTGCCATCAGTGTCGGGGGGCGGGAGAGCACAGATACGCAGTATTTT. Protein: CAISVGGRESTDTQYF.

This sequence joins TRBV12-2 and TRBJ2-7; the table's D call, TRBD1, was not checked against the DNA. TRBV12-2 represents a pseudogene. CDR3 length: 15 residues. The CDR3 sequence is CASRPFRDTSYEQYF. Written as DNA, the CDR3 is TGTGCAAGTCGCCCGTTCAGGGATACTTCCTACGAGCAGTACTTC.

The chain links TRBV13 to TRBJ2-7; 8 bases map to TRBD1. This CDR3 is built from 17 residues. V lost 4 bases to trimming and J lost 1 base; unmatched junction nucleotides: 12. Per the germline V gene, CDR1 is PRHDT and CDR2 is FYEKMQ (reference sequence). The CDR3 DNA follows: TGTGCCAGCAGCTCCGAACGCTTCGGGACAGGTTCCTACGAGCAGTACTTC. Translation gives CASSSERFGTGSYEQYF.

This clone has more than one count but fewer than ten. This rearrangement joins TRBV9 to TRBJ2-2; a possible D gene is TRBD2 (6 bases). Germline CDR1 SGDLS, CDR2 YYNGEE. The V end was cut by 5 bases, the J end by 3 bases, with 14 bases between. This CDR3 region has 15 residues. The CDR3 DNA reads as TGTGCCAGCAGTTCTACCGGGACTGACACCGGGGAGCTGTTTTTT. Translation gives CASSSTGTDTGELFF.

The chain recombines TRBV6-5 with TRBJ2-3; 10 nucleotides agree with TRBD2. J gave up 4 bases and V 5 bases, and 6 bases lay outside the gene matches. Germline V gene sequence: CDR1 MNHEY, CDR2 SVGAGI. The CDR3 runs to 15 residues. Written as DNA, the CDR3 is TGTGCCAGCAGTCGTACTAGCGGGGTCCCAGATACGCAGTATTTT. Protein sequence: CASSRTSGVPDTQYF.

The rearrangement links TRBV5-1 to TRBJ2-2, with 10 bases matching TRBD2. The CDR3 is 15 residues long. V trimming: 4 bases; J trimming: 7 bases; junction bases outside the gene matches: 7. Germline values: CDR1 SGHRS, CDR2 YFSETQ. CDR3 in amino acids: CASSAGLAAGGELFF. The CDR3 region has the DNA TGCGCCAGCAGCGCCGGACTAGCGGCGGGCGGGGAGCTGTTTTTT.

The J gene is TRBJ2-7, the V gene TRBV30; TRBD2 matches 14 bases. With V trimmed by 7 bases and J by 5 bases, 4 bases remained unmatched. The CDR3 totals 13 residues. The germline gives CDR1 GTSNPN, CDR2 SVGIG (reference sequence). The CDR3 region has the DNA TGTGCCTCCCAGGGACTAGCGGGAGACGAGCAGTACTTC. Its translation is CASQGLAGDEQYF.

The chain has TRBV11-2 and TRBJ2-7, with 10 bases fitting TRBD2. V shed 5 bases and J 4 bases; nucleotides not matched to a gene: 5. Germline loops: CDR1 SGHAT, CDR2 FQNNGV. CDR3 length: 14 residues. Here the CDR3 reads CASSLLAGEYEQYF. The CDR3, as DNA: TGTGCCAGCAGCCTGCTAGCGGGAGAGTACGAGCAGTACTTC.

The genes are TRBV28 and TRBJ1-2; 7 bases line up with TRBD1. The CDR3 loop spans 14 amino acids. J was trimmed by 5 bases and V by 6 bases; bases with no gene match: 9. From germline, CDR1 is MDHEN and CDR2 SYDVKM. CDR3 loop: CASRPTGVRYGYTF. CDR3 nucleotides: TGTGCCAGCAGACCAACAGGGGTCCGGTATGGCTACACCTTC.

This clone was detected only a few times. The chain is built from TRBV28 and TRBJ1-3, with a possible D match to TRBD1 (5 bases). V shed 7 bases and J shed 5 bases, with 12 bases lying between them. The germline V gene has CDR1 MDHEN and CDR2 SYDVKM. The CDR3 loop spans 13 amino acids. In DNA form, the CDR3 reads TGTGCCAGCAAGGGGCGGTCACGAAACACCATATATTTT. This codes for CASKGRSRNTIYF.

The chain joins TRBV3-1 (or the pseudogene TRBV3-2) to TRBJ1-5; possible D gene TRBD1, 5 bases. The CDR3 is 16 residues long. In germline, CDR1 is LGHDT, CDR2 YNNKEL (reference sequence). Trimming cost V 0 bases and J 4 bases, with 13 bases left between them. CDR3 DNA: TGTGCCAGCAGCCAAGATAAAGGGAGGGGAAATCAGCCCCAGCATTTT. This sequence encodes CASSQDKGRGNQPQHF.

This clone appeared a few times. This chain connects TRBV19 to TRBJ2-7; a weak D match, TRBD2 (7 bases). Trimming stripped 6 bases from V and 0 bases from J, with 18 bases between. The length of the CDR3 is 16 residues. Germline V gives CDR1 LNHDA, CDR2 SQIVND (reference sequence). CDR3: CASRADGGAPSYEQYF. The CDR3 region has the DNA TGTGCCAGTAGAGCAGATGGGGGGGCTCCCTCCTACGAGCAGTACTTC.